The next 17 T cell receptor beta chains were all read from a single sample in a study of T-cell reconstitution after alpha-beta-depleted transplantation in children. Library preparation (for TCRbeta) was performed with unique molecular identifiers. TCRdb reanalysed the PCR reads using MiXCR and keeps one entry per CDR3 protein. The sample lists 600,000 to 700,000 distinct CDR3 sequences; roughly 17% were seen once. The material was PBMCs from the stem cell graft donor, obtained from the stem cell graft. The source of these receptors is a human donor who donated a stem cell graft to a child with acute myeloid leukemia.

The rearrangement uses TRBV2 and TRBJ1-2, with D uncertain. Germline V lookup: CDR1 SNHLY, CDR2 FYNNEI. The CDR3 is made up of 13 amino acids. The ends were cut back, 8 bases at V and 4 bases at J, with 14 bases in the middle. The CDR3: CASVVGSVYGYTF. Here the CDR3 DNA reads TGTGCCAGCGTTGTTGGAAGCGTCTATGGCTACACCTTC.

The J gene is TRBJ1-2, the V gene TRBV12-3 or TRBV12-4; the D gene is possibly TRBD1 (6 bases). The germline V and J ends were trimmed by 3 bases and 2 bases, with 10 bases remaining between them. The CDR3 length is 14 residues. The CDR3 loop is CASSLGQMNYGYTF. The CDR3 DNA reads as TGTGCCAGCAGTTTGGGACAAATGAACTATGGCTACACCTTC.

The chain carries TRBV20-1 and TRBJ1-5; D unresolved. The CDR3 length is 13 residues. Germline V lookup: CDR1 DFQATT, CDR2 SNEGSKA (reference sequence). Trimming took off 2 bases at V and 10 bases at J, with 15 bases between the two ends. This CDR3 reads CSARHGPRGPQHF. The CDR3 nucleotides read TGCAGTGCTAGACATGGTCCTCGGGGTCCCCAGCATTTT.

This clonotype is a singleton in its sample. For the CDR3, the DNA is TGTGCCAGCAGGACCCCTGAAGCGACAGATACGCAGTATTTT. It encodes CASRTPEATDTQYF. The V call is TRBV12-3 or TRBV12-4, the J call TRBJ2-3; D unresolved. The ends were cut back, 6 bases at V and 3 bases at J, with 13 bases in the middle. This CDR3 spans 14 amino acids.

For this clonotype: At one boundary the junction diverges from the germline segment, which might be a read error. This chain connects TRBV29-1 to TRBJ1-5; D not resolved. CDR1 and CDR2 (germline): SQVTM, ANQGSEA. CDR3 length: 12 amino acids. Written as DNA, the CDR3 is TGCGGCGTTGCCGTCGGCAATCAGCCCCAGCATTTT. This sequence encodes CGVAVGNQPQHF.

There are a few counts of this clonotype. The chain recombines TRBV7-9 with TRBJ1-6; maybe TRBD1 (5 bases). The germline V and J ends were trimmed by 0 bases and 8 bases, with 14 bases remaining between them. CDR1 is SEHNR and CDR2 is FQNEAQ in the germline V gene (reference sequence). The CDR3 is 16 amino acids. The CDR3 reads CASSLASPGTDSPLHF. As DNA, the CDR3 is TGTGCCAGCAGCTTAGCGTCTCCAGGGACGGATTCACCCCTCCACTTT.

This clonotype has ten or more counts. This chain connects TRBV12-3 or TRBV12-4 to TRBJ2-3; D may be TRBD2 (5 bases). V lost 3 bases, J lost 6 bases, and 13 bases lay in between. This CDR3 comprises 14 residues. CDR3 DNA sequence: TGTGCCAGCAGTTTCACCACTCCGGGGGATACGCAGTATTTT. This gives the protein CASSFTTPGDTQYF.

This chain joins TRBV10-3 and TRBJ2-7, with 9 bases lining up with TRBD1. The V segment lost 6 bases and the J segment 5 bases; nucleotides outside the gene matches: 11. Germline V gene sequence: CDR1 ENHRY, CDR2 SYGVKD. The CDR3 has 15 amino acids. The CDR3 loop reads CAISLGDRAEHEQYF. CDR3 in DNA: TGTGCCATCAGCCTTGGGGACAGGGCCGAACACGAGCAGTACTTC.

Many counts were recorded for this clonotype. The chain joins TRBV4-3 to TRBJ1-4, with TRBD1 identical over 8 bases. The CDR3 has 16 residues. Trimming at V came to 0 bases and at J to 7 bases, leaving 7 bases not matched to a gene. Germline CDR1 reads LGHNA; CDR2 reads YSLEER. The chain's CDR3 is CASSQDTGQGPEKLFF. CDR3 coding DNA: TGCGCCAGCAGCCAAGATACCGGACAGGGACCTGAAAAACTGTTTTTT.

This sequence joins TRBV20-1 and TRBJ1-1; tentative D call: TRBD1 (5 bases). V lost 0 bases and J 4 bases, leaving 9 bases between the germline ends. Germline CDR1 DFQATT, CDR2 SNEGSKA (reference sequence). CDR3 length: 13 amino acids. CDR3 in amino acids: CSARDPGVTEAFF. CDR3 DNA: TGCAGTGCTAGAGACCCGGGGGTCACTGAAGCTTTCTTT.

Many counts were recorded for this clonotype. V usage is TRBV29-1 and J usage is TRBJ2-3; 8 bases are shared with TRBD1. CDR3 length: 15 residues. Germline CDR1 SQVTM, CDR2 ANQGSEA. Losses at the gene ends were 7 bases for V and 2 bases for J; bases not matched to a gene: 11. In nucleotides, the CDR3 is TGCAGCGCAAGCATGGGACAGGCGAACACAGATACGCAGTATTTT. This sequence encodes CSASMGQANTDTQYF.

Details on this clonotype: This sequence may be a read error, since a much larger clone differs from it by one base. CDR3 in amino acids: CSARDVRGQTQYF. CDR3 nucleotides: TGCAGTGCTAGAGACGTGAGAGGTCAGACCCAGTACTTC. The chain recombines TRBV20-1 with TRBJ2-5; D not resolved. Germline V gene data show CDR1 as DFQATT and CDR2 as SNEGSKA (reference sequence). CDR3 length: 13 amino acids. Trimming cost V 0 bases and J 6 bases, with 11 bases left between them.

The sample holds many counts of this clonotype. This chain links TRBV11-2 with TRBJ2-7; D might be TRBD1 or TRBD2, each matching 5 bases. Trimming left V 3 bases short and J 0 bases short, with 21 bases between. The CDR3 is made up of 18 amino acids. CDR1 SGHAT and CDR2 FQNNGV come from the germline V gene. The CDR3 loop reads CASSLPLRGIPTSYEQYF. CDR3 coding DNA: TGTGCCAGCAGCTTGCCGTTGAGGGGCATTCCTACCTCCTACGAGCAGTACTTC.

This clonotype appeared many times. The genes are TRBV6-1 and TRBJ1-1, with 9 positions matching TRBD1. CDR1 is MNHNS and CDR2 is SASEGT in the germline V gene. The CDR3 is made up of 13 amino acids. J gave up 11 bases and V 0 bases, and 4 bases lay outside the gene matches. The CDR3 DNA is TGTGCCAGCAGTGAAGCAGGGGACAGGGCTGCTTTCTTT. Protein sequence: CASSEAGDRAAFF.

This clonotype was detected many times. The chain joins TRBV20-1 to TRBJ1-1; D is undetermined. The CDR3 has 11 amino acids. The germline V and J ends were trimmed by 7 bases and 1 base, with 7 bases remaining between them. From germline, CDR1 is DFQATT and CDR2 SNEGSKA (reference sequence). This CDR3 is CSVNRNTEAFF. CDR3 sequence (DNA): TGCAGTGTAAACAGGAACACTGAAGCTTTCTTT.

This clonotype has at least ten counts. CDR3 coding DNA: TGCAGCGCCTTGGACAGGTTCTATGGCTACACCTTC. Translation: CSALDRFYGYTF. The gene calls are TRBV29-1 and TRBJ1-2; 7 bases agree with TRBD1. Germline V CDR1 and CDR2: SQVTM, ANQGSEA. With 7 bases clipped from V and 4 bases from J, the junction kept 6 bases outside the gene matches. The CDR3 is 12 amino acids.

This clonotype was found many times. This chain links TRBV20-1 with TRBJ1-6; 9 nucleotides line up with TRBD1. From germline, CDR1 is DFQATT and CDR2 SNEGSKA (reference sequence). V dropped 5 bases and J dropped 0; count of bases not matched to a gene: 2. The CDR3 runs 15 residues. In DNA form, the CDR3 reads TGCAGTGCTGTGGACAGGGGCTCCTATAATTCACCCCTCCACTTT. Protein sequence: CSAVDRGSYNSPLHF.